Listed below are T cell receptor beta chains from one sample, sequenced in a study of graft-versus-host responses after intestinal transplantation. Their specific antigens are unknown. TCRdb's table, derived via immunoSEQ multiplex PCR, lists solely in-frame clones and lacks some. The sample shows over 120,000 clones, around 90% of them seen only once. Specimen: unstimulated CD4+ T cells sorted from spleen or lymph node cells, collected before intestinal transplant. Receptors originate from a human donor who received an intestinal transplant. The CDR3 runs from the conserved cysteine through the conserved F or W. The D gene is left open where the match is weak. Expanded clones are given a class, and other clones once, few, many or no size at all.

V	J	D	size	DNA	CDR3
TRBV5-6	TRBJ2-2	.	.	TGTGCCAGCAGCCCCGGATCGGTTGTCACCGGGGAGCTGTTTTTT	CASSPGSVVTGELFF
TRBV7-2	TRBJ2-1	TRBD2	.	TGTGCCAGCAGCTCCGACCGGACTAGAGGTTGGGATGAGCAGTTCTTC	CASSSDRTRGWDEQFF
TRBV28	TRBJ1-2	TRBD1	.	TGTGCCAGCAGTTTATTACAGGGGGGGGGCTACACCTTC	CASSLLQGGGYTF
TRBV9	TRBJ1-1	TRBD1	.	TGTGCCAGCAGCGTAGGTTCCCGGGACAGGGGGAACACTGAAGCTTTCTTT	CASSVGSRDRGNTEAFF
TRBV2	TRBJ2-3	.	once	TGTGCCAGCACCGATCTTCTCTCCACAGATACGCAGTATTTT	CASTDLLSTDTQYF
TRBV5-1	TRBJ2-7	.	.	TGCGCCAGCAGCTCGGTTCCTAGCGCGAGCTACGAGCAGTACTTC	CASSSVPSASYEQYF
TRBV28	TRBJ2-1	TRBD2	.	TGTGCCAGCAGGGAGGCCGGGACTAGGGTTACGAATGAGCAGTTCTTC	CASREAGTRVTNEQFF
TRBV7-3	TRBJ2-1	.	.	TGTGCCAGCAGCTCAGATGGAGGCCAGGATGAGCAGTTCTTC	CASSSDGGQDEQFF
TRBV6-1	TRBJ1-5	TRBD1	.	TGTGCCAGCAGTGAACAATTGGGACAGGGACTGGATCAGCCCCAGCATTTT	CASSEQLGQGLDQPQHF
TRBV7-2	TRBJ2-7	.	.	TGTGCCAGCAGCTCCCGGGCGGGGGCGGAATCCTACGAGCAGTACTTC	CASSSRAGAESYEQYF
TRBV2	TRBJ2-2	.	.	TGTGCCAGCAAGATTGAGGGAATCGTTGCCGGGGAGCTGTTTTTT	CASKIEGIVAGELFF
TRBV5-8	TRBJ2-1	.	.	TGTGCCAGCAGCTTGTGGAACGGGAAGATAGATGAGCAGTTCTTC	CASSLWNGKIDEQFF
TRBV28	TRBJ2-7	TRBD1	once	TGTGCCAGCAGTAGGGGGCCATACTACGAGCAGTACTTC	CASSRGPYYEQYF
TRBV12-5	TRBJ2-1	.	.	TGTGCTAGTGGCCCGGATACTAGCTCGAGGAATGAGCAGTTCTTC	CASGPDTSSRNEQFF
TRBV7-6	TRBJ1-1	.	once	TGTGCCAGCAGCCTTACAGCGAACACTGAAGCTTTCTTT	CASSLTANTEAFF
TRBV19	TRBJ2-3	TRBD1	.	TGTGCCAGTAGTACGCAGGGGGCAATAGGCGCAGATACGCAGTATTTT	CASSTQGAIGADTQYF
TRBV7-3	TRBJ2-3	TRBD2	.	TGTACCAGCAGCTTAAGGACTAGCGGGACAGATACGCAGTATTTT	CTSSLRTSGTDTQYF
TRBV28	TRBJ2-7	TRBD2	once	TGTGCCAGCAGAGAACTACGGGGGGGAAGCTCCTACGAGCAGTACTTC	CASRELRGGSSYEQYF
TRBV28	TRBJ1-3	.	.	TGTGCCAGCAGTTTCGGGGATCTCAACCCCATTGGGTTT	CASSFGDLNPIGF
TRBV4-3	TRBJ1-4	TRBD1	.	TGCGCCAGCAGCCAAGAACCGACAGGGGGCACTGAAAAACTGTTTTTT	CASSQEPTGGTEKLFF
TRBV7-9	TRBJ1-1	.	.	TGTGCCGGCCGGACAGAAATAAACACTGAAGCTTTCTTT	CAGRTEINTEAFF
TRBV5-5	TRBJ1-1	.	.	TGTGCCAGCCGACTCCGGGGCACTGAAGCTTTCTTT	CASRLRGTEAFF
TRBV5-4	TRBJ1-2	TRBD1	.	TGTGCCAGCAGCTCGAATACAGGGGGCGCTAACTATGGCTACACCTTC	CASSSNTGGANYGYTF
TRBV15	TRBJ1-1	.	few	TGTGCCACATCTCCGGGTGTGGGGGCTTTCTTT	CATSPGVGAFF
TRBV19	TRBJ2-6	.	once	TGTGCCAGTAGTATAGATCGTTGGGGGCACTCGAGCTCTGGGGCCAACGTCCTGACTTTC	CASSIDRWGHSSSGANVLTF
TRBV5-4	TRBJ1-2	.	.	TGTGCCAGCAGCTTGGACGGGAACGACTATGGCTACACCTTC	CASSLDGNDYGYTF
TRBV7-2	TRBJ1-2	.	.	TGTGCCAGCAGCCTAGGGGACGGCTTCTATGGCTACACCTTC	CASSLGDGFYGYTF
TRBV7-9	TRBJ2-5	.	.	TGTGCCAGCAGCTTCCCGGGACTCCAAGAGACCCAGTACTTC	CASSFPGLQETQYF
TRBV7-2	TRBJ2-5	TRBD1	.	TGTGCCAGCAGGCAGGGGGCGCAAGAGACCCAGTACTTC	CASRQGAQETQYF
TRBV10-3	TRBJ2-1	.	.	TGTGCCATCAGTGAGGGGCCCAACCGGATGGATGAGCAGTTCTTC	CAISEGPNRMDEQFF
TRBV23-1	TRBJ2-7	.	.	TGCGCCAGCAGTCAATCGTCAGGGAAGGTTTACGAGCAGTACTTC	CASSQSSGKVYEQYF